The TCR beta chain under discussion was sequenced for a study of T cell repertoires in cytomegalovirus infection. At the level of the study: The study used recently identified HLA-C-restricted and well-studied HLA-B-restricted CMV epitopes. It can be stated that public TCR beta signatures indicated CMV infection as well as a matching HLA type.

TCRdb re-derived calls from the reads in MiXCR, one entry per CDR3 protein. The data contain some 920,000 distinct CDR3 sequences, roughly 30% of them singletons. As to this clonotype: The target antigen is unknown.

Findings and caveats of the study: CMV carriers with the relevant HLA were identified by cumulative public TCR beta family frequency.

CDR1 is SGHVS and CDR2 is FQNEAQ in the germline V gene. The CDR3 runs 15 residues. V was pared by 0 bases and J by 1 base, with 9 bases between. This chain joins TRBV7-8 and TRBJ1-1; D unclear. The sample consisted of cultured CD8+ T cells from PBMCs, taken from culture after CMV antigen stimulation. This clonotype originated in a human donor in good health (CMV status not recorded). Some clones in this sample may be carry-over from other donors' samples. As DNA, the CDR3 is TGTGCCAGCAGCTTAGCGATAATGGGGAACACTGAAGCTTTCTTT. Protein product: CASSLAIMGNTEAFF.